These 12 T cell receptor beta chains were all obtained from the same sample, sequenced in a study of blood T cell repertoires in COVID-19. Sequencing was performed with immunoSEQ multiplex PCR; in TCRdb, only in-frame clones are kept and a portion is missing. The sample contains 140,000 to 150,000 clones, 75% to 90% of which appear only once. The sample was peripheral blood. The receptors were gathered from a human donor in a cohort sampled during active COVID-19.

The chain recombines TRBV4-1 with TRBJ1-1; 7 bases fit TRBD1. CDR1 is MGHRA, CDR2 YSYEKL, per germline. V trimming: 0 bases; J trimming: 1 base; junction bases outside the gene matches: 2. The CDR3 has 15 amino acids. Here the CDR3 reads CASSQDQGGNTEAFF. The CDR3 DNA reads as TGCGCCAGCAGCCAAGACCAGGGGGGGAACACTGAAGCTTTCTTT.

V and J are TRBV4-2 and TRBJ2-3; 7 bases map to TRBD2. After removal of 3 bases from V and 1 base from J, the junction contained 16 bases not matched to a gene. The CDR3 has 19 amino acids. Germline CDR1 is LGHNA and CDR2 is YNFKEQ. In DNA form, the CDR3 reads TGTGCCAGCAGCCAGCCGGGTGGGGAGGGCCCTCGGGGCACAGATACGCAGTATTTT. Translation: CASSQPGGEGPRGTDTQYF.

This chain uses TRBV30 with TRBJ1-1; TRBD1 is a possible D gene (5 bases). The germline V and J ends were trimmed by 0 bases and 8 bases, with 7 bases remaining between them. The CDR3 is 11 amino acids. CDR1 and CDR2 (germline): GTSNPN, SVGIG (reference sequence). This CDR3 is CAWSVYREAFF. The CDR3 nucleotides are TGTGCCTGGAGTGTATACAGGGAAGCTTTCTTT.

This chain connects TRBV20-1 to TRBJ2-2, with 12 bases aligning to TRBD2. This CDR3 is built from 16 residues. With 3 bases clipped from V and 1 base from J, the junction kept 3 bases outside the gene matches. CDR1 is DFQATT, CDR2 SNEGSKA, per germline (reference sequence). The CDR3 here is CSASVTSGGNTGELFF. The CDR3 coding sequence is TGCAGTGCTAGTGTGACTAGCGGGGGGAACACCGGGGAGCTGTTTTTT.

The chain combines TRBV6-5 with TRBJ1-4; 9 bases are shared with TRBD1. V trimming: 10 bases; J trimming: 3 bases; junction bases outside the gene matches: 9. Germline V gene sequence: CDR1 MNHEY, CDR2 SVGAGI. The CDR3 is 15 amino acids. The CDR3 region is CATGQGIMANEKLFF. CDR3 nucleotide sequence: TGTGCCACCGGACAGGGGATAATGGCTAATGAAAAACTGTTTTTT.

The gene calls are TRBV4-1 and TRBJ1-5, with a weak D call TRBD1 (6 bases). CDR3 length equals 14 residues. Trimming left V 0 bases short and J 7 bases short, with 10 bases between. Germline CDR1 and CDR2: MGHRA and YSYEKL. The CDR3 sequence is CASSQDRGKQPQHF. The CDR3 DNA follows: TGCGCCAGCAGCCAAGACAGGGGTAAACAGCCCCAGCATTTT.

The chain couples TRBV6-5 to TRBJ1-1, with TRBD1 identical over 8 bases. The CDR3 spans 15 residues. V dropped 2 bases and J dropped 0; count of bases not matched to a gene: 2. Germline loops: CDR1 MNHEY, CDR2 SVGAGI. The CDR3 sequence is CASSYRTGMNTEAFF. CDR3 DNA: TGTGCCAGCAGTTACCGGACAGGGATGAACACTGAAGCTTTCTTT.

The CDR3 nucleotides read TGCGCCAGCAGCCAAGGGAGACAGGGAAGCACCGGGGAGCTGTTTTTT. This sequence encodes CASSQGRQGSTGELFF. The chain combines TRBV4-1 with TRBJ2-2; 7 bases align to TRBD1. The CDR3 runs to 16 residues. Germline CDR1 is MGHRA and CDR2 is YSYEKL. The junction had 6 bases not matched to a gene; V was cut back by 1 base and J by 4 bases.

The DNA for the CDR3 is TGCGCCAGCAGCTCTGAGGGACAGTCGGAGACCCAGTACTTC. Its translation is CASSSEGQSETQYF. The chain is built from TRBV5-1 and TRBJ2-5; 7 nucleotides match TRBD1. The CDR3 has 14 amino acids. In germline, CDR1 is SGHRS, CDR2 YFSETQ. J was trimmed by 5 bases and V by 3 bases; bases with no gene match: 7.

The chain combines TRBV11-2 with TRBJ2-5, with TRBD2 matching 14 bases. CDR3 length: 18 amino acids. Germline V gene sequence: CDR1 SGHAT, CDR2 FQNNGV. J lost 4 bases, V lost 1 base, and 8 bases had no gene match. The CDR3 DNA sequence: TGTGCCAGCAGCTTAGTTGGGACTAGCGGGAGTTTAGGAGAGACCCAGTACTTC. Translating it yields CASSLVGTSGSLGETQYF. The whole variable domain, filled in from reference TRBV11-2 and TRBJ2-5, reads EAGVAQSPRYKIIEKRQSVAFWCNPISGHATLYWYQQILGQGPKLLIQFQNNGVVDDSQLPKDRFSAERLKGVDSTLKIQPAKLEDSAVYLCASSLVGTSGSLGETQYFGPGTRLLVL.

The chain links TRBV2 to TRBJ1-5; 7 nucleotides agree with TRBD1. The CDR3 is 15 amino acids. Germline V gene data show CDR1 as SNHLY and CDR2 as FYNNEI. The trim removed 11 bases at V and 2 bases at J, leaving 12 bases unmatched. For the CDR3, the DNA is TGTGCCGTGAGACCCCCGGGACAGCGCAATCAGCCCCAGCATTTT. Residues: CAVRPPGQRNQPQHF. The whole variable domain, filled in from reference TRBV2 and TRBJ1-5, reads EPEVTQTPSHQVTQMGQEVILRCVPISNHLYFYWYRQILGQKVEFLVSFYNNEISEKSEIFDDQFSVERPDGSNFTLKIRSTKLEDSAMYFCAVRPPGQRNQPQHFGDGTRLSIL.

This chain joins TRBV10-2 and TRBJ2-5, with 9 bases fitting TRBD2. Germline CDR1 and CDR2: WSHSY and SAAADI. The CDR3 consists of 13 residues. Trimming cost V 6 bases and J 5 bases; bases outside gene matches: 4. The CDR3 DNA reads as TGCGCCAGCAGAGTAGCGGGAGAGGAGACCCAGTACTTC. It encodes CASRVAGEETQYF.